A single T cell receptor (beta chain) is shown here with its context. The data derive from a study of shared clonotypes between healthy human individuals. Study-wide background: For every donor, three CD4 naive, three CD4 memory, two CD8 naive and one CD8 memory plates were used.

Naive CD8 populations comprised CD45RO-negative cells positively selected for CCR7, excluding terminally differentiated effector memory CD45RA+ cells. This CDR3 is 14 amino acids long. V shed 0 bases and J shed 7 bases, with 10 bases lying between them. The germline gives CDR1 MNHEY, CDR2 SVGAGI. Clones were sequenced by immunoSEQ multiplex PCR, and TCRdb holds only the in-frame ones, with some missing. The sample records about 1,800,000 clones, approximately 95% being singletons. This clonotype was sampled from a man younger than 30 in good health. This chain joins TRBV6-5 and TRBJ2-1, with D possibly matching TRBD1 (6 bases). The specimen sequenced was naive CD8+ T cells sorted from blood. The CDR3 sequence: CASSYSETGNEQFF. CDR3 sequence (DNA): TGTGCCAGCAGTTACTCGGAGACAGGTAATGAGCAGTTCTTC.